A selection of T cell receptor beta chains follows, all from one sample in a study of vaccination and CD4 T cells after COVID-19. Antigen specificity for these receptors is unknown. TCRdb re-called the PCR reads through MiXCR, storing one row per CDR3 protein. This sample has approximately 11,000 distinct CDR3 sequences, with around a third found just once. The source material was CD4+ T cells from blood, cultured in vitro, sampled after SARS-CoV-2 vaccination. These receptors were taken from a human donor who had recovered from COVID-19. Both conserved end residues are part of each CDR3. A D gene is named only where the DNA matches it firmly. Size values are once, few and many counts, or a class for expanded clones, and some rows have none.

CDR3aa	CDR3nt	d_gene	abundance	j_gene	v_gene
CASGNRATNEELFF	TGTGCCAGCGGAAACAGGGCAACTAATGAAGAACTGTTTTTT	-	once	TRBJ1-4	TRBV6-1
CAISDKGRHTEAFF	TGTGCCATATCGGATAAGGGGCGGCACACTGAAGCTTTCTTT	-	-	TRBJ1-1	TRBV2
CASSRGSGSVKTGELFF	TGTGCCAGCAGCAGAGGGAGCGGGAGTGTAAAGACCGGGGAGCTGTTTTTT	TRBD2	few	TRBJ2-2	TRBV7-3
CASSQPTGGDEQYF	TGCGCCAGCAGCCAACCCACAGGGGGTGACGAGCAGTACTTC	TRBD1	once	TRBJ2-7	TRBV4-1
CASSRTRLVGVGKNIQYF	TGTGCCAGCAGTCGAACCCGACTAGTCGGGGTGGGCAAAAACATTCAGTACTTC	-	-	TRBJ2-4	TRBV6-2/TRBV6-3
CASSPQEAGELFF	TGTGCCAGCAGTCCCCAGGAAGCCGGGGAGCTGTTTTTT	-	-	TRBJ2-2	TRBV12-3/TRBV12-4
CASSLNRVTEAFF	TGTGCCAGCAGCTTAAACAGGGTCACTGAAGCTTTCTTT	-	-	TRBJ1-1	TRBV7-2
CSVVPGVGGYTF	TGCAGCGTTGTTCCCGGCGTGGGAGGCTACACCTTC	-	-	TRBJ1-2	TRBV29-1
CASSFRGGEQYF	TGTGCCAGCAGCTTCAGGGGAGGCGAGCAGTACTTC	-	-	TRBJ2-7	TRBV11-2
CASRATNTKNIQYF	TGTGCCAGCAGGGCAACTAACACCAAAAACATTCAGTACTTC	-	-	TRBJ2-4	TRBV6-1
CASSHSYEQYF	TGTGCCAGCTCACACTCCTACGAGCAGTACTTC	-	-	TRBJ2-7	TRBV18
CSARDLGANVLTF	TGCAGTGCTAGAGATCTCGGGGCCAACGTCCTGACTTTC	-	medium-sized	TRBJ2-6	TRBV20-1
CATSRQAGITEAFF	TGTGCCACGAGTAGGCAGGCGGGGATCACTGAAGCTTTCTTT	-	-	TRBJ1-1	TRBV28
CASIGTSSYEQYF	TGTGCCAGCATAGGGACGAGCTCCTACGAGCAGTACTTC	-	few	TRBJ2-7	TRBV6-1
CASSEGSESQYF	TGCGCCAGCAGTGAGGGGTCAGAGAGTCAGTATTTT	-	-	TRBJ2-3	TRBV10-1
CASLKPTSGSGEQYF	TGTGCCAGCCTAAAACCGACTAGCGGGAGCGGCGAGCAGTACTTC	TRBD2	-	TRBJ2-7	TRBV7-8
CASSPDVGASYEQYF	TGTGCCAGCTCACCAGATGTGGGGGCGAGCTACGAGCAGTACTTC	-	few	TRBJ2-7	TRBV18
CASSDGTGASYEQYF	TGTGCCAGCAGTGATGGGACAGGGGCTTCCTACGAGCAGTACTTC	TRBD1	-	TRBJ2-7	TRBV27
CASSSPTATKNIQYF	TGTGCCAGCAGTTCCCCGACCGCGACCAAGAACATTCAGTACTTC	-	-	TRBJ2-4	TRBV6-5
CASSITTDLTQTQYF	TGTGCCAGTAGTATTACGACGGATTTAACGCAGACCCAGTACTTC	-	-	TRBJ2-5	TRBV19
CSAVRVENTEAFF	TGCAGTGCCGTCCGGGTTGAGAACACTGAAGCTTTCTTT	-	-	TRBJ1-1	TRBV20-1
CASSLSRQRATGELFF	TGTGCCAGCAGTTTATCGAGGCAGCGAGCCACCGGGGAGCTGTTTTTT	-	once	TRBJ2-2	TRBV28
CSARSGGATYEQYF	TGCAGTGCTAGATCGGGGGGAGCGACCTACGAGCAGTACTTC	TRBD2	-	TRBJ2-7	TRBV20-1
CAWLDWNPEGSYEQYF	TGTGCCTGGCTCGATTGGAACCCGGAAGGCTCCTACGAGCAGTACTTC	-	-	TRBJ2-7	TRBV30
CSASSGRLANEQFF	TGCAGTGCCTCTAGCGGGAGGCTGGCCAATGAGCAGTTCTTC	TRBD2	medium-sized	TRBJ2-1	TRBV20-1
CASSLIFSGRGNEQFF	TGTGCCAGCAGCTTAATCTTCAGCGGGAGAGGTAATGAGCAGTTCTTC	TRBD2	-	TRBJ2-1	TRBV7-9
CASARGGLALDNEQFF	TGTGCCAGTGCCCGGGGGGGACTAGCGCTTGACAATGAGCAGTTCTTC	TRBD2	-	TRBJ2-1	TRBV19
CASGGDTMNTEAFF	TGTGCTAGTGGCGGGGACACCATGAACACTGAAGCTTTCTTT	-	-	TRBJ1-1	TRBV12-5
CASSPLAGVNSYNEQFF	TGTGCCAGCTCACCACTGGCGGGAGTAAATTCCTACAATGAGCAGTTCTTC	TRBD2	-	TRBJ2-1	TRBV18
CASSRDRGSYNSPLHF	TGTGCCAGCAGTCGGGATAGGGGGTCCTATAATTCACCCCTCCACTTT	-	few	TRBJ1-6	TRBV28
CASSSRGFAGELFF	TGTGCCAGCAGCTCCCGGGGATTCGCCGGGGAGCTGTTTTTT	-	-	TRBJ2-2	TRBV7-8
CASSVHRTGPFNTEAFF	TGTGCCAGCAGCGTACACCGCACCGGGCCCTTCAACACTGAAGCTTTCTTT	-	few	TRBJ1-1	TRBV7-9
CASSRTGTGLNEQFF	TGTGCCAGCAGCCGGACCGGGACAGGGTTGAATGAGCAGTTCTTC	TRBD1	-	TRBJ2-1	TRBV6-2/TRBV6-3
CASRQRESYEQYF	TGTGCCAGCAGGCAGCGGGAGTCCTACGAGCAGTACTTC	TRBD2	medium-sized	TRBJ2-7	TRBV6-1
CASTRFGRAGTSFTDTQYF	TGTGCCAGCACCCGGTTCGGTCGGGCGGGGACTAGTTTCACAGATACGCAGTATTTT	TRBD2	-	TRBJ2-3	TRBV27
CASSLAGTRNTF	TGTGCCAGCAGCTTAGCGGGGACGCGAAACACCTTC	-	few	TRBJ1-2	TRBV7-2
CASSPLAGWNEQFF	TGTGCCAGCAGCCCACTAGCGGGTTGGAATGAGCAGTTCTTC	TRBD2	few	TRBJ2-1	TRBV7-2
CASSFLGLADSYEQYF	TGTGCCAGCAGCTTCCTAGGACTAGCGGACTCCTACGAGCAGTACTTC	TRBD2	few	TRBJ2-7	TRBV7-8